The rows below give T cell receptor beta chains drawn from one sample of a study of cytomegalovirus exposure and HLA in healthy donors. Profiled with immunoSEQ multiplex PCR; TCRdb holds only in-frame clones, not every one. The sample holds about 130,000 clones, roughly four fifths seen once. Input material: PBMCs. The receptors here all came from a woman in her forties in good health and CMV-seropositive. Each CDR3 is given with its conserved first and last residue. Fields, in order: clone size, V gene, D gene, J gene, CDR3 protein, CDR3 DNA. D genes are given only for firm matches. Not all rows give a size; the values are once, few, many and, for expanded clones, a class.

abundance: .; v_gene: TRBV7-8; d_gene: TRBD1; j_gene: TRBJ1-6; CDR3aa: CASSLTGGGSPLHF; CDR3nt: TGTGCCAGCAGCTTAACAGGGGGCGGCTCACCCCTCCACTTT
abundance: few; v_gene: TRBV5-1; d_gene: TRBD2; j_gene: TRBJ2-3; CDR3aa: CASSLRAGARGDTQYF; CDR3nt: TGCGCCAGCAGCTTGAGAGCGGGGGCCCGCGGAGATACGCAGTATTTT
abundance: .; v_gene: TRBV9; d_gene: .; j_gene: TRBJ1-1; CDR3aa: CASSVGSDWNTEAFF; CDR3nt: TGTGCCAGCAGCGTAGGGTCGGACTGGAACACTGAAGCTTTCTTT
abundance: .; v_gene: TRBV30; d_gene: TRBD2; j_gene: TRBJ2-7; CDR3aa: CAGSGGSYEQYF; CDR3nt: TGTGCCGGTAGCGGGGGTTCCTACGAGCAGTACTTC
abundance: .; v_gene: TRBV10-3; d_gene: TRBD2; j_gene: TRBJ2-1; CDR3aa: CAISEGGSGYNEQFF; CDR3nt: TGTGCCATCAGTGAAGGCGGGAGCGGCTACAATGAGCAGTTCTTC
abundance: .; v_gene: TRBV21-1; d_gene: .; j_gene: TRBJ2-3; CDR3aa: CASWRIVSTDTQYF; CDR3nt: TGTGCCAGCTGGAGGATCGTAAGCACAGATACGCAGTATTTT
abundance: .; v_gene: TRBV6-1; d_gene: .; j_gene: TRBJ2-7; CDR3aa: CASSETGYEQYF; CDR3nt: TGTGCCAGCAGTGAAACGGGGTACGAGCAGTACTTC
abundance: .; v_gene: TRBV10-3; d_gene: .; j_gene: TRBJ2-1; CDR3aa: CAISEWGDSEFF; CDR3nt: TGTGCCATCAGTGAGTGGGGCGACAGCGAGTTCTTC
abundance: .; v_gene: TRBV19; d_gene: .; j_gene: TRBJ1-5; CDR3aa: CASSTTGSNQPQHF; CDR3nt: TGTGCCAGTAGTACTACCGGGAGCAATCAGCCCCAGCATTTT
abundance: .; v_gene: TRBV28; d_gene: .; j_gene: TRBJ2-2; CDR3aa: CAIPGQNTGELFF; CDR3nt: TGTGCCATCCCGGGACAGAACACCGGGGAGCTGTTTTTT
abundance: .; v_gene: TRBV28; d_gene: TRBD2; j_gene: TRBJ2-7; CDR3aa: CASGTSGSSSYEQYF; CDR3nt: TGTGCCAGTGGGACTAGCGGATCAAGCTCCTACGAGCAGTACTTC
abundance: .; v_gene: TRBV7-9; d_gene: .; j_gene: TRBJ1-2; CDR3aa: CASSGQGYGYTF; CDR3nt: TGTGCCAGCAGCGGGCAGGGATATGGCTACACCTTC
abundance: .; v_gene: TRBV5-4; d_gene: .; j_gene: TRBJ1-1; CDR3aa: CASSWGVNTEAFF; CDR3nt: TGTGCCAGCAGCTGGGGGGTGAACACTGAAGCTTTCTTT
abundance: .; v_gene: TRBV6-6; d_gene: .; j_gene: TRBJ1-4; CDR3aa: CASSPRDTTTNEKLFF; CDR3nt: TGTGCCAGCAGTCCCAGGGACACCACAACTAATGAAAAACTGTTTTTT
abundance: .; v_gene: TRBV5-4; d_gene: TRBD2; j_gene: TRBJ2-3; CDR3aa: CASSLGGSSTDTQYF; CDR3nt: TGTGCCAGCAGCTTGGGCGGGAGTAGCACAGATACGCAGTATTTT
abundance: .; v_gene: TRBV10-3; d_gene: .; j_gene: TRBJ2-7; CDR3aa: CAAGLPLTGEQYF; CDR3nt: TGTGCCGCCGGTTTGCCACTTACGGGGGAGCAGTACTTC
abundance: .; v_gene: TRBV7-9; d_gene: .; j_gene: TRBJ2-3; CDR3aa: CASSESVADTQYF; CDR3nt: TGTGCCAGCAGCGAATCGGTCGCCGATACGCAGTATTTT